The clone carrying this TCR beta chain was seen ten or more times. The antigen is not known. This entry is derived from a study of T cell clonality in common variable immunodeficiency. Findings and caveats of the study: Authors noted CVID clonality's cause needs subpopulation repertoire sequencing.

Control and CVID samples contributed equal amounts of genomic DNA. Method: immunoSEQ multiplex PCR; TCRdb's copy keeps in-frame clones and lacks some. The data show 50,000 to 65,000 clones, none appearing only once, with over 0.8% held by the ten largest. Caucasian heritage predominated among both patients and controls. Sequenced material: peripheral blood mononuclear cells. The TCR was taken from a person aged 18 to 70 in good health.

Here the CDR3 reads CASSPAGTGNSPLHF. The sequenced part of the CDR3 DNA is TGTGCCAGCAGCCCAGCCGGGACAGGGAATTCACCC. The chain recombines TRBV28 with TRBJ1-6; 9 bases fit TRBD1. The read ends 3 residues shy of where the CDR3 ends; the end is completed using the germline J gene. The germline CDR1 and CDR2 sequences are MDHEN and SYDVKM. The CDR3 spans 15 residues. With V trimmed by 6 bases and J by 7 bases, 7 bases remained unmatched.